The entry below gives a single T cell receptor (beta chain) sequence along with its context. Its cognate antigen is unknown. TCRdb ran MiXCR on the 5' RACE reads and lists one entry per CDR3 protein. The sample consists of a few hundred thousand distinct CDR3 sequences, roughly a sixth of them appearing once. The sample originates from a study of T cells after yellow fever vaccination. Study-level results: Subsequent to the booster, the majority of primary-vaccination clones reappeared (less than 97% CD4, about 90% CD8). Across the CD4 and CD8 compartments, a small share of clonotypes was present in both.

V trimming: 2 bases; J trimming: 1 base; junction bases outside the gene matches: 2. Germline CDR1 and CDR2: SGHTA and FQGNSA. The CDR3 runs to 15 residues. This specimen was PBMCs, taken about 5 days after the first yellow fever vaccination. The receptor was isolated from a man aged 18 to 30 who received the YFV17D yellow fever vaccine. The chain has TRBV7-2 and TRBJ2-1, with 7 bases that match TRBD1. This CDR3 is CASSLKQGSYNEQFF. As DNA, the CDR3 is TGTGCCAGCAGCTTAAAACAGGGGTCCTACAATGAGCAGTTCTTC.